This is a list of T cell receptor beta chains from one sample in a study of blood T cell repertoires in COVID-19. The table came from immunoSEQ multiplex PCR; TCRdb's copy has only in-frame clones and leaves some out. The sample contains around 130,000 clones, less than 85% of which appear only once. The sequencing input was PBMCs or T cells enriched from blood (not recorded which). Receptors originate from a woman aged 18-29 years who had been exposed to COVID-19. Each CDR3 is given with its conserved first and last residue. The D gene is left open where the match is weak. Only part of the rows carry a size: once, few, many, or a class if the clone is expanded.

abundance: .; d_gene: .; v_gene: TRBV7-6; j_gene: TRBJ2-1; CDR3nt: TGTGCCAGCAGCTTCCCTCTCAATGAGCAGTTCTTC; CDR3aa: CASSFPLNEQFF
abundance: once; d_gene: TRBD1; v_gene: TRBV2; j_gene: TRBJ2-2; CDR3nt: TGTGCCAGCACCCGGGACAGAGGGGAGAGCGGGGAGCTGTTTTTT; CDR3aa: CASTRDRGESGELFF
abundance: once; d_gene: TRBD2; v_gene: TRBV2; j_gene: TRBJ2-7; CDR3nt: TGTGCCAGCAGTGAATGGGCTAGCGGGTCCCAGGAGCAGTACTTC; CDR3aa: CASSEWASGSQEQYF
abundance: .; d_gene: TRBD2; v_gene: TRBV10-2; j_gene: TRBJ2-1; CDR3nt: TGCGCCAGCAGGGGACTAGCGGGAGCCCGGTGGTTCTTC; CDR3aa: CASRGLAGARWFF
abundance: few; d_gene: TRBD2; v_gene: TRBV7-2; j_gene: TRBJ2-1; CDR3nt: TGTGCCAGCAGCCCCGGGACTAGCGTTATATATGAGCAGTTCTTC; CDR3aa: CASSPGTSVIYEQFF
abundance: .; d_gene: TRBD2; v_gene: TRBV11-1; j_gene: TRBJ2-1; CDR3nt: TGTGCCAGCAGCTTAGCGGTCGTTAGCGGGAGGGCCAATGAGCAGTTCTTC; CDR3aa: CASSLAVVSGRANEQFF
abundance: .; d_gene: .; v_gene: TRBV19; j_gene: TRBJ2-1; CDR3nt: TGTGCCAGCCATCAACCCGGGGGCTACAATGAGCAGTTCTTC; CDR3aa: CASHQPGGYNEQFF
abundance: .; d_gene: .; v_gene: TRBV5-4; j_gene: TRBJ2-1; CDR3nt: TGTGCCAGCAGCTTGTTCGGCTCCTCGACAAATGAGCAGTTCTTC; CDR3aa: CASSLFGSSTNEQFF
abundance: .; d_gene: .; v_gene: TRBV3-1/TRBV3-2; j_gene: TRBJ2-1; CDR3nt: TGTGCCAGCAGCCAAGATTTAGTTCTGCGATCCTACAATGAGCAGTTCTTC; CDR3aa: CASSQDLVLRSYNEQFF
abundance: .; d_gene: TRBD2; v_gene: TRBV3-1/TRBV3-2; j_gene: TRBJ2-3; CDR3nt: TGTGCCAGCAGCCCCGGGACTAGGGCGATCACAGATACGCAGTATTTT; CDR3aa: CASSPGTRAITDTQYF
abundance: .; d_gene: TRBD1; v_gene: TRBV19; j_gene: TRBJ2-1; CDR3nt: TGTGCCAGTAGTATGGTCGGACAGGGGAACAATGAGCAGTTCTTC; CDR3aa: CASSMVGQGNNEQFF
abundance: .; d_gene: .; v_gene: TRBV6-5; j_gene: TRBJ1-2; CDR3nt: TGTGCCACAACCGACAGGTATAACTATGGCTACACCTTC; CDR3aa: CATTDRYNYGYTF
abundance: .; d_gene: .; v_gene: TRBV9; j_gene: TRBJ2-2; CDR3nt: TGTGCCAGCAGCGTTTTCAGCGCGAACACCGGGGAGCTGTTTTTT; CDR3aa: CASSVFSANTGELFF
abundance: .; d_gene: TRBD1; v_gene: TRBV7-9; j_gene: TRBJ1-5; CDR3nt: TGTGCCAGCAGCCCTCTACAGGGGAATCAGCCCCAGCATTTT; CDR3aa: CASSPLQGNQPQHF
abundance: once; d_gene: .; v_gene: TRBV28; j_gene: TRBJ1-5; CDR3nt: TGTGCCAGCAGTTTGCGGGGTCTGAGGAGAAGCAATCAGCCCCAGCATTTT; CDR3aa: CASSLRGLRRSNQPQHF
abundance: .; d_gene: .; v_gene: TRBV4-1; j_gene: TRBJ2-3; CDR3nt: TGCGCCAGCAGCCAAGGCGGGAACACAGATACGCAGTATTTT; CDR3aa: CASSQGGNTDTQYF
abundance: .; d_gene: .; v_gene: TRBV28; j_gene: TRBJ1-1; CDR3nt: TGTGCCAGCACTTTAAACCGGGACACTGAAGCTTTCTTT; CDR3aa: CASTLNRDTEAFF
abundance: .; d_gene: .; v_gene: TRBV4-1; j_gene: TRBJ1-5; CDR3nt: TGCGCCAGCAGCCAAGCCCAGGGATCTAAGCCCCAGCATTTT; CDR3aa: CASSQAQGSKPQHF
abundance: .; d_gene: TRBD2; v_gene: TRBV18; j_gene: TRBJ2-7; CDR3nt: TGTGCCAGCTCACCGCCCCCTAGCGGGGCCTCCTACGAGCAGTACTTC; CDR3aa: CASSPPPSGASYEQYF
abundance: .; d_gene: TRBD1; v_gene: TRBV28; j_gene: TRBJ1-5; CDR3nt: TGTGCCAGCACCAGGGGGCGTCAGCCCCAGCATTTT; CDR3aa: CASTRGRQPQHF
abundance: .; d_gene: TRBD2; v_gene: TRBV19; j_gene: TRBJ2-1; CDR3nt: TGTGCCAGTAGTGGCCTAGCTAGCGGGAGTGAGGGTGAGCAGTTCTTC; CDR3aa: CASSGLASGSEGEQFF
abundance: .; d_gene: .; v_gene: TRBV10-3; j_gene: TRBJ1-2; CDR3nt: TGTGCCATCAGTGGCGGGATAGGCTATGGCTACACCTTC; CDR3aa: CAISGGIGYGYTF
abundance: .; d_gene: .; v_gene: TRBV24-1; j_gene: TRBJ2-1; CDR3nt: TGTGCCACCAACCCCGATCGTAGGGGGGGAGCTAGCGATGAGCAGTTCTTC; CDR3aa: CATNPDRRGGASDEQFF
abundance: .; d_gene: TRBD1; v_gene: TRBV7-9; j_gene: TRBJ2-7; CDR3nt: TGTGCCAGCAGCTTAAAGGAGGCAGGGGGATCCTACGAGCAGTACTTC; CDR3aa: CASSLKEAGGSYEQYF
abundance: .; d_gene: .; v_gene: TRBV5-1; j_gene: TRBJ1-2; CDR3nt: TGCGCCAGCAGAACGCTGGCAGACCTTCGGGGTGGCTACACCTTC; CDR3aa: CASRTLADLRGGYTF
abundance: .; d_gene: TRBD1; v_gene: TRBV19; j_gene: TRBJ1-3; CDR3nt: TGTGCCAGCACCAAGACCGACAGGGGCTCTGGAAACACCATATATTTT; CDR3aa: CASTKTDRGSGNTIYF
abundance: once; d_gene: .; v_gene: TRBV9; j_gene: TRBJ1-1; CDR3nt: TGTGCCAGCAGCGTAGTACCCGGGGACACTGAAGCTTTCTTT; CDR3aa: CASSVVPGDTEAFF
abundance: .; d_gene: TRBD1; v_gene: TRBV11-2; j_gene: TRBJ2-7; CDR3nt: TGTGCCAGCAGGACGGCAGGGGGCTACGAGCAGTACTTC; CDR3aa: CASRTAGGYEQYF
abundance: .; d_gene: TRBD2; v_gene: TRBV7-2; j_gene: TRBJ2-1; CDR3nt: TGTGCCAGCAGCTTAGCTACACCTAGCGGGAGCTATGAGCAGTTCTTC; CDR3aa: CASSLATPSGSYEQFF
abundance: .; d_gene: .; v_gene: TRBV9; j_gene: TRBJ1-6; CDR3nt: TGTGCCAGCAGCGGGGGGGGCTCACCCCTCCACTTT; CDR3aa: CASSGGGSPLHF
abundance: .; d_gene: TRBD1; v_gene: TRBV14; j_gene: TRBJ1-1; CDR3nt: TGTGCCAGCATCCGGACAGGGAAAAGGCGGACTGAAGCTTTCTTT; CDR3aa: CASIRTGKRRTEAFF
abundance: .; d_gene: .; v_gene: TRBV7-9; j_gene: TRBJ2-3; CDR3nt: TGTGCCAGCAGCCGCCCAGGGCTGGCAGATACGCAGTATTTT; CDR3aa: CASSRPGLADTQYF
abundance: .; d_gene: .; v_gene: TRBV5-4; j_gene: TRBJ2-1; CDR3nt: TGTGCCAGCAGCTTTGGGGGCGGGCCGAGCTCCTACAATGAGCAGTTCTTC; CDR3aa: CASSFGGGPSSYNEQFF